Listed here is a single TCR beta chain. Its antigen remains undetermined. The record has no base qualities; no much larger clone is one base away. The collaborating institutions used their own protocols to collect whole blood in K2EDTA tubes. Collaborator samples were shipped for TCRbeta analysis as frozen whole blood, isolated PBMCs, or DNA extracted from either sample type. The immunoSEQ Assay, a bias-controlled multiplex PCR, was used to amplify TCRbeta CDR3 regions from genomic DNA. From the authors' description of their analysis: The number of nucleated cells in each sample was estimated by amplification of reference gene primers within the assay. To quantify the absolute abundance of each unique TCRbeta CDR3 rearrangement, sequence reads were collapsed and filtered. For each sample, productive Simpson clonality was calculated as the square root of Simpson's diversity index over productive rearrangements. TCRdb obtained this table from immuneACCESS and retained in-frame rearrangements with V and J assigned. These tables miss some clones; where compared with another copy, unresolved V genes account for less than half of the shortfall, and the remainder is unexplained. V, J and clone size are taken as reported in that table, and D and trimming were inferred from the DNA itself. The sample yields fewer than 200,000 clones; 88% were counted once. The ten largest make up roughly 24% of the sample.

The sample is drawn from a study of blood T cell repertoires in COVID-19 (dated by TCRdb to about 2020). General notes on the study: Samples from collaborators originated in the United States, Italy and Spain and spanned both the acute and convalescent phases of COVID-19. The prospective study material was composed of cDNA or gDNA derived from T cells, B-cell-depleted T cells, or PBMCs. The dataset comprised deeply sampled blood TCRbeta repertoires from subjects exposed to, actively infected with, or recovered from COVID-19. A freely available public database, intended as a resource for researchers studying the immune response to SARS-CoV-2, is where the repertoires were released. Samples came from the ongoing ImmuneRACE study (first 160 participants) plus 1,254 subjects from 6 global collaborators. Sample metadata almost always included a de-identified subject ID, COVID-19 status, age in years and sex. HLA class I and class II types, where available, came from metadata supplied by the sample provider rather than from assay-based typing. The paper's findings and limits, for the study overall: The amount of clinical and demographic metadata varied by source and participant and was provided uncurated.

A distance of 15 bases separates the germline ends of V and J, which lose 6 bases and 3 bases respectively. The cysteine opens and the phenylalanine closes a CDR3 of 15 amino acids. Only the CDR3 DNA stays, 45 bases, in frame from base 1. CDR1 and CDR2 are drawn from the germline V gene (reference sequence): MNHEY, SMNVEV. The specimen was peripheral blood. The TCR was taken from a man aged 55 to 70 with acute or convalescent COVID-19. Rearrangement joined TRBV27 to TRBJ1-5; the D segment could be TRBD1, given 6 matching bases. The CDR3 protein: CASRGTGGANQPQHF. The bases are TGTGCCAGCAGGGGGACGGGGGGGGCCAATCAGCCCCAGCATTTT.